Given below is one T cell receptor beta chain in context. Its antigen remains unknown. TCR beta CDR3 regions were amplified from RNA transcripts. Amplification began with first-round RT-PCR using HTBI primers, then second-round multiplex PCR was performed. TCRdb processed the multiplex PCR reads anew with MiXCR; each CDR3 protein has one entry. The sample lists hundreds of thousands of distinct CDR3 sequences; about 38% were seen once. The data stem from a study of Graves' ophthalmopathy and Graves' hyperthyroidism. V lost 10 bases, J lost 0 bases, and 15 bases lay in between. This CDR3 spans 14 amino acids. Germline values: CDR1 LGHNA, CDR2 YNFKEQ. Exclusion applied to patients with other autoimmune diseases, uncontrolled infections, pregnancy or lactation. Clinicians diagnosed using symptoms, serum thyroxine, TRAb, thyroid ultrasound and orbital computed tomography. Findings and limits, study-wide: Both an approximately 71% sensitivity and a roughly 72% specificity characterized the model's predictions of ophthalmopathy progression. Blood was where most expanded thyroid clonotypes above 0.001 frequency also turned up.

V usage is TRBV4-2 and J usage is TRBJ1-1; maybe TRBD1 (6 bases). The clonotype comes from an adult man with Graves' ophthalmopathy. Sequences were obtained from peripheral blood. In nucleotides, the CDR3 is TGTGCCACCTCCAGGGGCCTTATGAACACTGAAGCTTTCTTT. It yields the protein CATSRGLMNTEAFF.